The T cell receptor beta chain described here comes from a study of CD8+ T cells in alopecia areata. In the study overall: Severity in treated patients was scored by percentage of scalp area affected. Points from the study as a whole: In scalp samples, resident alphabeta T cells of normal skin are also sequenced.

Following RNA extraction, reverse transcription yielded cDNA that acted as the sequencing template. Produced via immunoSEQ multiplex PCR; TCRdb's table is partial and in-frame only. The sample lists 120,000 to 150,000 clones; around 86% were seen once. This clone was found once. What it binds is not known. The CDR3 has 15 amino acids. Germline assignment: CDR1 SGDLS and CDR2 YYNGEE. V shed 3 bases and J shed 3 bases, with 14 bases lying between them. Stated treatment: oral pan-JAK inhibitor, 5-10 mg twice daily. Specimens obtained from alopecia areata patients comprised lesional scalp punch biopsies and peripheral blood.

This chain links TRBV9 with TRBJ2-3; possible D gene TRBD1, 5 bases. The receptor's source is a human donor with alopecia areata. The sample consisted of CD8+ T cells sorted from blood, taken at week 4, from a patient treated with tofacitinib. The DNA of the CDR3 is TGTGCCAGCAGCGCTCAGGGTCCCTCTACAGATACGCAGTATTTT. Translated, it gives CASSAQGPSTDTQYF.